The 15 T cell receptor beta chains in this list originate from one sample, sequenced in a study of monozygotic twins with inflammatory bowel disease. After re-calling the 5' RACE reads, TCRdb lists one entry per CDR3 protein, DNA absent. In all, the sample yields 350,000 to 400,000 distinct CDR3 sequences. The sequenced sample was blood. The receptors shown here come from a human donor with ulcerative colitis or Crohn's disease, or a healthy co-twin of an affected twin (not recorded which).

The J gene is TRBJ1-5, the V gene TRBV12-3 or TRBV12-4; TCRdb lists TRBD1, though no DNA is available to test this call. The CDR3 contains 15 residues. The CDR3 region is CASSFLGQTVQPQHF.

The V and J genes are TRBV19 and TRBJ2-1; TCRdb lists TRBD2, though no DNA is available to test this call. CDR1 and CDR2 from the germline V gene are LNHDA and SQIVND (reference sequence). The length of the CDR3 is 15 residues. The CDR3 spells CASSILAGDYNEQFF.

This chain links TRBV6-5 with TRBJ2-2. The CDR3 runs to 15 residues. Germline V gives CDR1 MNHEY, CDR2 SVGAGI. CDR3 region: CASSYSTAAGGELFF.

The chain combines TRBV3-1 with TRBJ1-3; no DNA is available, so the TRBD1 call from TCRdb remains unchecked. The CDR3 covers 14 residues. Germline V gives CDR1 LGHDT, CDR2 YNNKEL (reference sequence). The CDR3 loop reads CASSRQDSGNTIYF.

V usage is TRBV28 and J usage is TRBJ2-3; TCRdb lists TRBD2, though no DNA is available to test this call. Per the germline V gene, CDR1 is MDHEN and CDR2 is SYDVKM. The CDR3 is 14 residues long. CDR3 sequence: CASGSAGSTDTQYF.

The rearrangement links TRBV5-1 to TRBJ2-3; TCRdb proposes TRBD1, but this gene call is untestable without DNA. Germline V gene data show CDR1 as SGHRS and CDR2 as YFSETQ. This CDR3 has 15 amino acids. CDR3 loop: CASSPPVGGTDTQYF.

The V and J genes are TRBV10-3 and TRBJ2-2; absent DNA, TCRdb's TRBD1 call cannot be checked. CDR3 size: 14 residues. From germline, CDR1 is ENHRY and CDR2 SYGVKD. Here the CDR3 reads CAISGTGDTGELFF.

The chain employs TRBV5-6 and TRBJ2-2. Germline loops: CDR1 SGHDT, CDR2 YYEEEE. This CDR3 contains 14 residues. This CDR3 is CATSWGLSTGELFF.

This chain connects TRBV20-1 to TRBJ2-3. Germline-derived CDR1 and CDR2 are DFQATT and SNEGSKA (reference sequence). This CDR3 spans 14 amino acids. The CDR3 is CSANAGPSTDTQYF.

The V and J genes are TRBV11-1 and TRBJ2-1. The germline V gene has CDR1 SGHAT and CDR2 FQDESV (reference sequence). The CDR3 covers 14 residues. The CDR3 sequence: CASSSASSYNEQFF.

The chain recombines TRBV19 with TRBJ1-1; lacking DNA, the TRBD1 call made by TCRdb goes unchecked. The germline gives CDR1 LNHDA, CDR2 SQIVND (reference sequence). The CDR3 is made up of 14 amino acids. The CDR3 region is CASSETGMNTEAFF.

The V and J genes are TRBV7-8 and TRBJ2-7. The CDR3 is 12 residues long. Germline CDR1 and CDR2: SGHVS and FQNEAQ. The CDR3 region is CASSVVPYEQYF.

The J gene is TRBJ2-3, the V gene TRBV28; TCRdb picks TRBD2, but there is no DNA to check that call. Germline V gene sequence: CDR1 MDHEN, CDR2 SYDVKM. This CDR3 spans 15 amino acids. The CDR3 is CASSLGRVITDTQYF.

The V call is TRBV12-3 or TRBV12-4, the J call TRBJ2-7; the TCRdb call, TRBD1, lacks DNA for checking. This CDR3 comprises 13 residues. CDR3 in amino acids: CASTWRQDREQYF.

The V gene is TRBV20-1, the J gene TRBJ1-3; the TCRdb call, TRBD1, lacks DNA for checking. Looked up from germline, CDR1 is DFQATT and CDR2 is SNEGSKA (reference sequence). The CDR3 is 16 amino acids. The CDR3 sequence is CSARDRGQGRGNTIYF.